A selection of T cell receptor beta chains follows, all from one sample in a study of T cell responses to AZD1222 COVID-19 vaccine. Using immunoSEQ multiplex PCR, the repertoire was profiled, and TCRdb retains in-frame clones only, with some absent. The sample includes under 250,000 clones, about 93% of them seen just once. The starting material was peripheral blood, obtained on day 0 of MenACWY control vaccination. These receptors were taken from an adult in good health. The CDR3 runs from the conserved cysteine through the conserved F or W. The D gene is left open where the match is weak. Rows give clone size only sometimes, using once, few, many, or a class for an expanded clone.

-,TRBJ2-7,-,TRBV6-6,CASSLGTPAEQYF,TGTGCCAGCAGCCTTGGGACTCCTGCCGAGCAGTACTTC
-,TRBJ1-4,TRBD1,TRBV19,CASSTPGGREEKLFF,TGTGCCAGTAGTACGCCAGGGGGCAGAGAGGAAAAACTGTTTTTT
-,TRBJ1-1,-,TRBV11-2,CASWTEAFF,TGTGCCAGCTGGACTGAAGCTTTCTTT
-,TRBJ2-7,-,TRBV12-5,CASGFEYEQYF,TGTGCTAGTGGTTTTGAGTACGAGCAGTACTTC
-,TRBJ1-2,-,TRBV5-6,CASSLKGEYYGYTF,TGTGCCAGCAGCTTGAAGGGAGAATACTATGGCTACACCTTC
-,TRBJ1-1,-,TRBV28,CASSEGGEPEAFF,TGTGCCAGCTCCGAAGGGGGAGAGCCTGAAGCTTTCTTT
-,TRBJ2-3,-,TRBV27,CASSLGWGRISTDTQYF,TGTGCCAGCAGTTTGGGATGGGGCAGGATCTCCACAGATACGCAGTATTTT
-,TRBJ2-7,TRBD2,TRBV7-9,CASSSTSGPNYEQYF,TGTGCCAGCAGCTCGACTAGCGGGCCCAACTACGAGCAGTACTTC
-,TRBJ2-7,-,TRBV6-6,CASTRGQPSYEQYF,TGTGCCAGCACCAGAGGACAGCCCTCCTACGAGCAGTACTTC
once,TRBJ1-2,TRBD1,TRBV7-2,CASRTGVGLDGYTF,TGTGCCAGCAGGACAGGGGTTGGATTAGATGGCTACACCTTC
-,TRBJ1-1,TRBD1,TRBV9,CASSVEQGAEAFF,TGTGCCAGCAGCGTAGAACAGGGGGCTGAAGCTTTCTTT
-,TRBJ2-7,-,TRBV6-1,CASSEAWRGVSYEQYF,TGTGCCAGCAGTGAAGCTTGGCGGGGAGTCTCCTACGAGCAGTACTTC
-,TRBJ2-3,-,TRBV4-1,CASSQGRGVTDTQYF,TGCGCCAGCAGCCAAGGCCGAGGGGTCACAGATACGCAGTATTTT
-,TRBJ2-3,-,TRBV30,CAWSVRGSPSTDTQYF,TGTGCCTGGAGTGTACGTGGCAGTCCTAGCACAGATACGCAGTATTTT
-,TRBJ2-2,-,TRBV18,CASRSGLANTGELFF,TGTGCCAGCCGATCGGGACTTGCGAACACCGGGGAGCTGTTTTTT
-,TRBJ1-1,-,TRBV19,CASSIEENRINTEAFF,TGTGCCAGTAGTATAGAAGAGAACAGAATTAACACTGAAGCTTTCTTT
-,TRBJ1-2,TRBD1,TRBV6-5,CASSYSGQGRGYTF,TGTGCCAGCAGTTACTCGGGACAGGGAAGGGGCTACACCTTC
-,TRBJ2-1,-,TRBV2,CASTAYNEQFF,TGTGCCAGCACAGCGTACAATGAGCAGTTCTTC
-,TRBJ1-1,TRBD1,TRBV3-1/TRBV3-2,CASSRGQGGYTEAFF,TGTGCCAGCAGCCGCGGACAGGGGGGCTACACTGAAGCTTTCTTT
-,TRBJ1-2,-,TRBV12-3/TRBV12-4,CASSPQRNYGYTF,TGTGCCAGCAGCCCCCAGAGAAACTATGGCTACACCTTC
-,TRBJ2-2,-,TRBV9,CASSVALQPNTGELFF,TGTGCCAGCAGCGTAGCTCTCCAACCCAACACCGGGGAGCTGTTTTTT
once,TRBJ2-3,-,TRBV6-5,CASRKTTTDTQYF,TGTGCCAGCAGAAAGACTACCACAGATACGCAGTATTTT
few,TRBJ2-1,-,TRBV24-1,CATSDSGAYNEQFF,TGTGCCACCAGTGATTCGGGCGCCTACAATGAGCAGTTCTTC
-,TRBJ1-2,TRBD1,TRBV7-2,CASSSTGPSNYGYTF,TGTGCCAGCAGCTCGACAGGGCCCTCTAACTATGGCTACACCTTC
once,TRBJ1-5,-,TRBV28,CASSSPDTSYQPQHF,TGTGCCAGCAGTTCCCCGGACACGAGTTATCAGCCCCAGCATTTT
-,TRBJ1-5,TRBD1,TRBV4-2,CASSSGTGPFSPQHF,TGTGCCAGCAGTAGCGGGACAGGGCCCTTTAGCCCCCAGCATTTT
-,TRBJ1-2,-,TRBV7-9,CASSARGGYTF,TGTGCCAGCAGTGCCAGGGGTGGCTACACCTTC
-,TRBJ2-7,TRBD1,TRBV28,CAAGQGLSSSGEQYF,TGTGCCGCGGGACAGGGACTCTCAAGTTCTGGTGAGCAGTACTTC
once,TRBJ1-1,-,TRBV7-8,CASSPTEMNTEAFF,TGTGCCAGCAGCCCGACAGAAATGAACACTGAAGCTTTCTTT
-,TRBJ2-2,-,TRBV12-5,CASMYSLPGELFF,TGTGCTTCTATGTATAGTCTGCCCGGGGAGCTGTTTTTT
-,TRBJ1-6,-,TRBV5-1,CASSLGGSDSPLHF,TGCGCCAGCAGCTTGGGAGGGTCCGATTCACCCCTCCACTTT